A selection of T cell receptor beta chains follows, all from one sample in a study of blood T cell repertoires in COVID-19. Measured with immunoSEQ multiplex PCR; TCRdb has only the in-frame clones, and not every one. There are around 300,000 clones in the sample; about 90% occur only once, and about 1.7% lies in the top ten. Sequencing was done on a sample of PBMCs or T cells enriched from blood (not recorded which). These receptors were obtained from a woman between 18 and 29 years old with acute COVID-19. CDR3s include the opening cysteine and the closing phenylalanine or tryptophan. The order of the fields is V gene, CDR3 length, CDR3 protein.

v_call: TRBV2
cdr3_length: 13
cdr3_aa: CASGVKNTGELFF

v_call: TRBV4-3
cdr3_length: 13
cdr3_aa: CASSQGVRDGYTF

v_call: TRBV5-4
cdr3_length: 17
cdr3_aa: CASSWGPTSGRLHEQYF

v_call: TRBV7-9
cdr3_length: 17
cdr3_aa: CASSSDRGSLYNQPQHF

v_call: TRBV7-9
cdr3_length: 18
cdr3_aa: CASSPTRGGGGPHNEQFF

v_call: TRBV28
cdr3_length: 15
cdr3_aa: CASSFGPGLDYEQYF

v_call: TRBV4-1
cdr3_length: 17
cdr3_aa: CASSQSGGLAGQETQYF

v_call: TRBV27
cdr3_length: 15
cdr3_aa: CASSLSLGQSYEQYF

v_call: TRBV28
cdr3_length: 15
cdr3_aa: CASSFPTGGDQPQHF

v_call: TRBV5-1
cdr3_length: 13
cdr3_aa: CASSFRVNTEAFF

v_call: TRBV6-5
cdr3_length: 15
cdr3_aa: CASRDDRRGYTEAFF

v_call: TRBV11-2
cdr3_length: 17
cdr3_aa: CASSWTPGREGSDTQYF

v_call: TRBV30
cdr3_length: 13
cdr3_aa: CAWTGLASGELFF

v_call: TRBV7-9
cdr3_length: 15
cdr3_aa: CASRPAGQLTGELFF

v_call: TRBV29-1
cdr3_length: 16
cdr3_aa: CSVEELLREIPDTQYF

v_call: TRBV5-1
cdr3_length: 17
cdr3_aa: CASSWGDSRPVSYEQYF

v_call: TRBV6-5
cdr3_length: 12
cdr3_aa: CASGRGNQPQHF

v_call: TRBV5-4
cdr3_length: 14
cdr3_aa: CASSREGDSYEQYF

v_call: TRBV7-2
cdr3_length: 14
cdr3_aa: CASSSLDRGHEQFF

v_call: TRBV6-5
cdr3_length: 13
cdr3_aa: CASSLGQNSPLHF

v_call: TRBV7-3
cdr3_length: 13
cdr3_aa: CASSDTGRGEQYF

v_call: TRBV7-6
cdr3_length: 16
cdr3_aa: CASSLPIAGLSDTQYF

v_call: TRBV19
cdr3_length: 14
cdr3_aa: CASNSGSAINEQFF

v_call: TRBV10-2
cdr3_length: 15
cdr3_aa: CASSETGQNNQPQHF

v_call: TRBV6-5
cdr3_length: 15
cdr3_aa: CASSTPRRGGYGYTF

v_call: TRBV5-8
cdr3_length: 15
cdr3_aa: CASSLQGPFTDTQYF

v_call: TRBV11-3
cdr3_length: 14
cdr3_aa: CASSSRGRTGELFF

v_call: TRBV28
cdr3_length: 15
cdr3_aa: CASRKTSGTPDTQYF

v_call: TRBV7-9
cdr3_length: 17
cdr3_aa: CASSLATGAWQNYGYTF

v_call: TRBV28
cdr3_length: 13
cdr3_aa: CASSQLTSYEQYF

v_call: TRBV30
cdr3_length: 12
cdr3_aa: CAWTRGSYEQYF

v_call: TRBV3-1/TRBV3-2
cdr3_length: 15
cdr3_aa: CASSQGDRPNSPLHF

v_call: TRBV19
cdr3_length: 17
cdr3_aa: CASSARPQQGYRYGYTF

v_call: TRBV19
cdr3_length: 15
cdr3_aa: CASSRQGLYPYEQYF

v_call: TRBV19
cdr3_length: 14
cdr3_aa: CASSGRADNEKLFF